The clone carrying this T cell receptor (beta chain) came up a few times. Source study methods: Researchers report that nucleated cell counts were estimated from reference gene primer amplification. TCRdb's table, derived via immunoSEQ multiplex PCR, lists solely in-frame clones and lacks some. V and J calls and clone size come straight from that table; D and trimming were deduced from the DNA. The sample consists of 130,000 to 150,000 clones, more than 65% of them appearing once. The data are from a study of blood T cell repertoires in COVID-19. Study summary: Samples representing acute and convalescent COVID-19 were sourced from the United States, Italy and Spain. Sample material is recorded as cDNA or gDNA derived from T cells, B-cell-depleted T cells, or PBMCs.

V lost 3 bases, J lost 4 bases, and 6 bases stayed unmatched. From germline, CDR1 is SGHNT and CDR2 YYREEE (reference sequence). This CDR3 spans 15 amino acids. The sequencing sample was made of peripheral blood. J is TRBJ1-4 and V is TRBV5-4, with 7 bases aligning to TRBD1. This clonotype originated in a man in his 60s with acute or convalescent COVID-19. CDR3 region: CASSSDRDRNEKLFF. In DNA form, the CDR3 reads TGTGCCAGCAGCTCAGACAGGGACCGTAATGAAAAACTGTTTTTT. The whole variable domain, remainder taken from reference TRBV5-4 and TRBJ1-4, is ETGVTQSPTHLIKTRGQQVTLRCSSQSGHNTVSWYQQALGQGPQFIFQYYREEENGRGNFPPRFSGLQFPNYSSELNVNALELDDSALYLCASSSDRDRNEKLFFGSGTQLSVL.